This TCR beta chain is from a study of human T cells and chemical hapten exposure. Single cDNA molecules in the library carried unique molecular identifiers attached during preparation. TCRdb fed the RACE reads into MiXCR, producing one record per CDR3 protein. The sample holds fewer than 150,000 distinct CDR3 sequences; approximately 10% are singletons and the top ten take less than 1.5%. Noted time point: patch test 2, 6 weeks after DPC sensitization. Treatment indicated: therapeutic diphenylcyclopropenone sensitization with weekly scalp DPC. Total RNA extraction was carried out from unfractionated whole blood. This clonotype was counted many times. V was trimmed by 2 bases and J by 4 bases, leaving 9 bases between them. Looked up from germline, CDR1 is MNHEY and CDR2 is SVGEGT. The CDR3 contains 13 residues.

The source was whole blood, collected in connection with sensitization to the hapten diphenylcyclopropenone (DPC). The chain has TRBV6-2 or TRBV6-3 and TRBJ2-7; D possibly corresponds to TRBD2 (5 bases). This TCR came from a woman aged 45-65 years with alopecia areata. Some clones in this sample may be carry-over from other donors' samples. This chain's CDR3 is CASSYREDYEQYF. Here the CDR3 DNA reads TGTGCCAGCAGTTACCGGGAAGATTACGAGCAGTACTTC.